These 20 T cell receptor beta chains share one sample of origin, sequenced in a study of CD8 T cells in ankylosing spondylitis. Using its own MiXCR run on the 5' RACE reads, TCRdb lists one record per CDR3 protein. The sample lists under 300,000 distinct CDR3 sequences, around 11% occurring once. The sequenced material came from blood, either unsorted or a sorted T cell fraction (not recorded which). The receptors shown here come from a male donor with ankylosing spondylitis or in good health (not recorded which).

The rearrangement links TRBV7-7 to TRBJ2-3; 7 bases agree with TRBD1. J lost 5 bases, V lost 5 bases, and 7 bases had no gene match. This CDR3 region has 14 residues. CDR1 and CDR2 (germline): SSHAT, FNYEAQ (reference sequence). CDR3 in amino acids: CASSLQGHQDTQYF. The CDR3 DNA reads TGTGCCAGCAGCCTACAGGGGCATCAAGATACGCAGTATTTT.

The chain carries TRBV4-2 and TRBJ2-1; D possibly corresponds to TRBD1 (6 bases). This CDR3 has 15 residues. V was trimmed by 4 bases and J by 8 bases, leaving 18 bases between them. Germline loops: CDR1 LGHNA, CDR2 YNFKEQ. DNA of the CDR3: TGTGCCAGCAGCCTATATACAACAGGGCCCCATGAGCAGTTCTTC. Translated: CASSLYTTGPHEQFF.

This clonotype was detected many times. The J gene is TRBJ1-2, the V gene TRBV6-5, with 9 bases lining up with TRBD1. Germline V gives CDR1 MNHEY, CDR2 SVGAGI. The trim removed 6 bases at V and 5 bases at J, leaving 19 bases unmatched. The length of the CDR3 is 18 residues. As DNA, the CDR3 is TGTGCCAGCAGCTACAAGATCCCACAGTCGGACAGGGGTTATGGCTACACCTTC. Its translation: CASSYKIPQSDRGYGYTF.

This clonotype was counted many times. For the CDR3, the DNA is TGTGCCAGCACCCCGGACCCGGCTAGCGGGAGTTGGTACGAGCAGTACTTC. Translating gives CASTPDPASGSWYEQYF. The chain couples TRBV7-8 to TRBJ2-7; 10 nucleotides match TRBD2. V shed 7 bases, J shed 4 bases, and the junction held 16 bases outside the gene matches. The V gene's germline CDR1 is SGHVS and CDR2 FQNEAQ. CDR3 length equals 17 residues.

The chain employs TRBV6-5 and TRBJ2-1; 7 bases align to TRBD2. The germline gives CDR1 MNHEY, CDR2 SVGAGI. V shed 4 bases, J shed 0 bases, and the junction held 6 bases outside the gene matches. This CDR3 is built from 16 residues. In nucleotides, the CDR3 is TGTGCCAGCAGTTCCAGAGCGGGAAGCTCCTACAATGAGCAGTTCTTC. Its translation is CASSSRAGSSYNEQFF.

This clonotype was seen many times. This chain connects TRBV5-1 to TRBJ2-3; a possible D gene is TRBD2 (5 bases). CDR3 length equals 13 residues. Trimming took off 0 bases at V and 6 bases at J, with 8 bases between the two ends. Germline CDR1 is SGHRS and CDR2 is YFSETQ. CDR3 loop: CASSLAGEDTQYF. Here the CDR3 DNA reads TGCGCCAGCAGCTTGGCTGGGGAGGATACGCAGTATTTT.

The V call is TRBV7-9, the J call TRBJ2-7; D gene ambiguous. V lost 3 bases, J lost 6 bases, and 9 bases lay in between. Germline CDR1 and CDR2: SEHNR and FQNEAQ (reference sequence). This CDR3 has 12 residues. CDR3 amino acids: CASSFWGTEQYF. The CDR3 DNA reads TGTGCCAGCAGCTTTTGGGGAACCGAGCAGTACTTC.

This clonotype was counted many times. V usage is TRBV7-7 and J usage is TRBJ2-4, with D possibly matching TRBD2 (6 bases). Germline V CDR1 and CDR2: SSHAT, FNYEAQ (reference sequence). The CDR3 extends over 16 amino acids. V lost 9 bases and J lost 0, with 18 bases in between. CDR3: CASLPGLPLAKNIQYF. Here the CDR3 DNA reads TGTGCCAGTCTACCGGGACTCCCCTTAGCCAAAAACATTCAGTACTTC.

J is TRBJ2-2 and V is TRBV9; 8 bases are shared with TRBD1. Germline values: CDR1 SGDLS, CDR2 YYNGEE. V was clipped by 6 bases and J by 3 bases; unmatched bases: 7. The CDR3 runs 15 residues. CDR3 region: CASTYGTGHTGELFF. CDR3 in DNA: TGTGCCAGCACTTACGGGACAGGACACACCGGGGAGCTGTTTTTT.

Many counts were recorded for this clonotype. J is TRBJ1-1 and V is TRBV5-1, with D maybe TRBD1 (6 bases). The V and J ends lost 3 bases and 4 bases respectively, with 19 bases between them. CDR3 length: 16 amino acids. CDR1 and CDR2 from the germline V gene are SGHRS and YFSETQ. This CDR3 is CASSSMGAKGSTEAFF. The CDR3 nucleotides are TGCGCCAGCAGCTCCATGGGGGCCAAAGGTAGCACTGAAGCTTTCTTT. Combining the CDR3 with reference TRBV5-1 and TRBJ1-1 gives the whole variable domain KAGVTQTPRYLIKTRGQQVTLSCSPISGHRSVSWYQQTPGQGLQFLFEYFSETQRNKGNFPGRFSGRQFSNSRSEMNVSTLELGDSALYLCASSSMGAKGSTEAFFGQGTRLTVV.

This clonotype was observed at least ten times. The chain is built from TRBV20-1 and TRBJ1-5, with unresolved D. CDR1 and CDR2 from the germline V gene are DFQATT and SNEGSKA (reference sequence). V dropped 3 bases and J dropped 5 bases, with 11 bases sitting between them. The CDR3 spans 13 residues. The CDR3 loop is CSASSRTYQPQHF. In nucleotides, the CDR3 is TGCAGTGCTAGTTCTAGGACCTATCAGCCCCAGCATTTT.

About this clonotype: Since a much larger clone is just one base distant, this may be a read error. This chain uses TRBV20-1 with TRBJ2-1, with D possibly being TRBD1 (5 bases). Trimming left V 2 bases short and J 7 bases short, with 21 bases between. The CDR3 spans 16 residues. Per the germline V gene, CDR1 is DFQATT and CDR2 is SNEGSKA (reference sequence). Here the CDR3 DNA reads TGCAGTGCTAGAATGGGGCAGGGCTTTGCAGAGAATGAGCAGTTCTTC. It encodes CSARMGQGFAENEQFF.

V and J are TRBV29-1 and TRBJ2-3; perhaps TRBD1 as D (6 bases). Trimming took 7 bases from V and 2 from J, leaving 13 bases between them. The CDR3 totals 13 residues. Looked up from germline, CDR1 is SQVTM and CDR2 is ANQGSEA. CDR3 nucleotide sequence: TGCAGCGCCGGACAGCCGAACACAGATACGCAGTATTTT. Protein product: CSAGQPNTDTQYF.

The chain combines TRBV27 with TRBJ1-5, with no clear D. The CDR3 runs 12 residues. V lost 5 bases and J lost 2, with 4 bases in between. Germline values: CDR1 MNHEY, CDR2 SMNVEV (reference sequence). The CDR3 nucleotides read TGTGCCAGCAGTACAGGCAATCAGCCCCAGCATTTT. Translation gives CASSTGNQPQHF.

J is TRBJ1-4 and V is TRBV4-1, with D possibly being TRBD1 (6 bases). CDR3 length equals 15 residues. With 3 bases removed from V and 8 bases from J, the gap between germline ends came to 16 bases. Germline V lookup: CDR1 MGHRA, CDR2 YSYEKL. The CDR3 loop is CASSQDKTGGEKLFF. DNA of the CDR3: TGCGCCAGCAGCCAGGATAAGACAGGAGGGGAAAAACTGTTTTTT.

This clonotype was counted many times. This chain joins TRBV4-1 and TRBJ1-1; no clear D. This CDR3 region has 13 residues. Germline V gene data show CDR1 as MGHRA and CDR2 as YSYEKL. The ends were cut back, 1 base at V and 5 bases at J, with 8 bases in the middle. Here the CDR3 DNA reads TGCGCCAGCAGCCAAGTTACGGGAACTGAAGCTTTCTTT. Amino acids: CASSQVTGTEAFF.

The CDR3 DNA follows: TGCGCCAGCAGCTTGAGGCTTAACCAAGAGACCCAGTACTTC. Translating it yields CASSLRLNQETQYF. V usage is TRBV5-1 and J usage is TRBJ2-5; D gene uncertain. Trimming pared 1 base from V and 0 bases from J, leaving 7 bases between. Looked up from germline, CDR1 is SGHRS and CDR2 is YFSETQ. This CDR3 is built from 14 residues.

This chain uses TRBV6-4 with TRBJ2-3; 7 bases are a match to TRBD2. V shed 3 bases and J 5 bases; nucleotides not matched to a gene: 8. The CDR3 totals 15 residues. Germline CDR1 is MRHNA and CDR2 is SNTAGT. The CDR3 nucleotides read TGTGCCAGCAGTGAGGTTGGTGCGGGAGTAGATACGCAGTATTTT. It encodes CASSEVGAGVDTQYF.

This clonotype showed up many times. This rearrangement joins TRBV20-1 to TRBJ2-2; D not certain. V was trimmed by 6 bases and J by 7 bases, leaving 15 bases between them. This CDR3 has 13 amino acids. Per the germline V gene, CDR1 is DFQATT and CDR2 is SNEGSKA (reference sequence). The CDR3 bases are TGCAGTGCGAGGCGTCTCGATGACGGGGAGCTGTTTTTT. Translation gives CSARRLDDGELFF.

This chain connects TRBV6-1 to TRBJ2-7, with D perhaps given as TRBD1 or TRBD2 (5 bases each). CDR1 is MNHNS, CDR2 SASEGT, per germline. The CDR3 is made up of 14 amino acids. Trimming took 4 bases from V and 0 from J, leaving 10 bases between them. CDR3 nucleotide sequence: TGTGCCAGCAGTGCTCGGGACGTCTCCTACGAGCAGTACTTC. Its translation is CASSARDVSYEQYF.